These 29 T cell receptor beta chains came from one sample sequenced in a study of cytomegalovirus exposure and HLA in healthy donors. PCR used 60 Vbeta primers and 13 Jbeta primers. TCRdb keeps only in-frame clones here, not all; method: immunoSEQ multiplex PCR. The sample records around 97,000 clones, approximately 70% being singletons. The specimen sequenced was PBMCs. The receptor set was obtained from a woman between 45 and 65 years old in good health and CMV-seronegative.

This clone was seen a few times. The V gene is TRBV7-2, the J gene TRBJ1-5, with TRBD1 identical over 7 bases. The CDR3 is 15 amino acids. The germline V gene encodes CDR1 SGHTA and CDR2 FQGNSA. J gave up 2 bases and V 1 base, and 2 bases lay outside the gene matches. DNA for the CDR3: TGTGCCAGCAGCTTAGACAGGGGCGGCAATCAGCCCCAGCATTTT. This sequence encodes CASSLDRGGNQPQHF.

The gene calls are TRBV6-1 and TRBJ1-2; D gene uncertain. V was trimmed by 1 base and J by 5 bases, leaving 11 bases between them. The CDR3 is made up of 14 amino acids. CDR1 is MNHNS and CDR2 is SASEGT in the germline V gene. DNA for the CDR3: TGTGCCAGCAGTGAAGATACGGTTACTTATGGCTACACCTTC. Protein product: CASSEDTVTYGYTF.

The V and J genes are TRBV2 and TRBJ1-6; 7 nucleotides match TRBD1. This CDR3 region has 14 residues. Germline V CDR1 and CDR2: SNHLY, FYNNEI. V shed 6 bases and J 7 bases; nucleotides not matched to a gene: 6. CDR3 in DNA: TGTGCCAGCAGGCGGACAGGCCTAAATTCACCCCTCCACTTT. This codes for CASRRTGLNSPLHF.

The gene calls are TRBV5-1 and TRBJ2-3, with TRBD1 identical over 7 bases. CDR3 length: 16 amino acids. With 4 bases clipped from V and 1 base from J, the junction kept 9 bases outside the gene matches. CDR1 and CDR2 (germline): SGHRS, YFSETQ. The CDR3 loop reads CASSRPRQGGTDTQYF. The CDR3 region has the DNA TGCGCCAGCAGCCGACCTCGACAGGGAGGCACAGATACGCAGTATTTT. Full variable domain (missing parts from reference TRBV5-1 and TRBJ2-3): KAGVTQTPRYLIKTRGQQVTLSCSPISGHRSVSWYQQTPGQGLQFLFEYFSETQRNKGNFPGRFSGRQFSNSRSEMNVSTLELGDSALYLCASSRPRQGGTDTQYFGPGTRLTVL.

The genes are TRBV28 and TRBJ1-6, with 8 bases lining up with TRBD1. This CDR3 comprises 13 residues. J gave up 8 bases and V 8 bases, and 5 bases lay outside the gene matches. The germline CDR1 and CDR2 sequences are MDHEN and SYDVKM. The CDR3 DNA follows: TGTGCCAGCTGGACAGGGTCGTATTCACCCCTCCACTTT. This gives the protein CASWTGSYSPLHF.

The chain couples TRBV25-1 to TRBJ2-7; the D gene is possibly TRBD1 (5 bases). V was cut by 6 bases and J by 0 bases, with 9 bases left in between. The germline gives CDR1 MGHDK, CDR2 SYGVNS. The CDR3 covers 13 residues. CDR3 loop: CASRPDTSYEQYF. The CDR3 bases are TGTGCCAGCAGGCCGGACACCTCCTACGAGCAGTACTTC.

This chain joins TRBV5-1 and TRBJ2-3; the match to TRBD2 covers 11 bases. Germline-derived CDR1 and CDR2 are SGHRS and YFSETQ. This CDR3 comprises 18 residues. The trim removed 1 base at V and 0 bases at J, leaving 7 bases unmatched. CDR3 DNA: TGCGCCAGCAGCTTGTCTAGCGGGGGGCCTTCTAGCACAGATACGCAGTATTTT. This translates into CASSLSSGGPSSTDTQYF. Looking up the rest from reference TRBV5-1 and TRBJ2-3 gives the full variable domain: KAGVTQTPRYLIKTRGQQVTLSCSPISGHRSVSWYQQTPGQGLQFLFEYFSETQRNKGNFPGRFSGRQFSNSRSEMNVSTLELGDSALYLCASSLSSGGPSSTDTQYFGPGTRLTVL.

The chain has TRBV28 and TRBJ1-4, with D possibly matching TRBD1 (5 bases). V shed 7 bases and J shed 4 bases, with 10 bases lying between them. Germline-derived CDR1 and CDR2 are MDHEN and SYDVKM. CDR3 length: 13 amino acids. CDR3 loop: CASTTEINEKLFF. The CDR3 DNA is TGTGCCAGCACGACAGAGATTAATGAAAAACTGTTTTTT.

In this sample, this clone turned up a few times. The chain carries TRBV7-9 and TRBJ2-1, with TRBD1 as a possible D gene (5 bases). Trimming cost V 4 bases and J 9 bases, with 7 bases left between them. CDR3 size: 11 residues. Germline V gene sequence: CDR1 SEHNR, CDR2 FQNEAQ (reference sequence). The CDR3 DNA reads TGTGCCAGCAGCTCAGGGATTGAGCAGTTCTTC. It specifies CASSSGIEQFF.

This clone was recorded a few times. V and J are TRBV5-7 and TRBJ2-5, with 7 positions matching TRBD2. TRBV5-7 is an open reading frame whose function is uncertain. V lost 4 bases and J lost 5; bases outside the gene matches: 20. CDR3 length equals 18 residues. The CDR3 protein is CASSPASRRGGPVETQYF. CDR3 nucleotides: TGTGCCAGCAGCCCTGCGTCACGAAGGGGAGGGCCGGTGGAGACCCAGTACTTC.

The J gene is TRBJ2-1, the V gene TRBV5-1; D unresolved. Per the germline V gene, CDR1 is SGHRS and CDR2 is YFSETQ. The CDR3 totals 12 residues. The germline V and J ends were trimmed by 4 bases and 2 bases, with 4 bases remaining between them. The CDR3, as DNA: TGCGCCAGCAGCGTCGCCTACAATGAGCAGTTCTTC. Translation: CASSVAYNEQFF.

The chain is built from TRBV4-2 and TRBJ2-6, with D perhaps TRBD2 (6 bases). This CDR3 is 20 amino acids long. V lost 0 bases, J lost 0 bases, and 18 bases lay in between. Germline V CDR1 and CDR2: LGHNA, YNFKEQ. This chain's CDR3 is CASSQDLRSGLYSGANVLTF. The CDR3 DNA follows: TGTGCCAGCAGCCAAGATTTAAGATCCGGACTATACTCTGGGGCCAACGTCCTGACTTTC.

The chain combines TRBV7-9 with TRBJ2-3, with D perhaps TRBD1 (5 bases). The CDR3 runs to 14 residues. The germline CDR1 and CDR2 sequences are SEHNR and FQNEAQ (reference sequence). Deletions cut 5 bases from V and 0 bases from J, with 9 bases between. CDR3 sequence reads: CASSPGMSTDTQYF. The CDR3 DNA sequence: TGTGCCAGCAGCCCAGGGATGAGCACAGATACGCAGTATTTT.

CDR3 loop: CSVKTSGSETQYF. For the CDR3, the DNA is TGCAGCGTTAAAACTAGCGGGAGTGAGACCCAGTACTTC. The rearrangement uses TRBV29-1 and TRBJ2-5, with TRBD2 matching over 11 bases. The trim removed 5 bases at V and 5 bases at J, leaving 4 bases unmatched. This CDR3 has 13 residues. Germline V gives CDR1 SQVTM, CDR2 ANQGSEA.

The CDR3 nucleotides read TGTGCCAGCGCCGAACTTACAGGGAACTACGAGCAGTACTTC. Translating gives CASAELTGNYEQYF. The chain employs TRBV11-2 and TRBJ2-7, with a tentative D call TRBD1 (6 bases). Trimming shortened V by 8 bases and J by 3 bases, and 17 bases separated the two germline ends. This CDR3 comprises 14 residues. The germline gives CDR1 SGHAT, CDR2 FQNNGV.

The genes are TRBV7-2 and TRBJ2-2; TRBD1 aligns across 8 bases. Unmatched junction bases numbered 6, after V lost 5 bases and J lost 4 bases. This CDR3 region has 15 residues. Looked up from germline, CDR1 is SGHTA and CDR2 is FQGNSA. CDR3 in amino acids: CASSRMTGATGELFF. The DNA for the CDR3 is TGTGCCAGCAGCCGCATGACAGGGGCCACCGGGGAGCTGTTTTTT.

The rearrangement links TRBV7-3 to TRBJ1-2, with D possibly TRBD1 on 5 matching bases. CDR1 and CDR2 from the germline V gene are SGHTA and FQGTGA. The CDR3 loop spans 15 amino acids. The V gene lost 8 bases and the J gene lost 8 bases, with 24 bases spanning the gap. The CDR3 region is CASSSGSRGAGGYTF. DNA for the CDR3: TGTGCCAGCTCTAGCGGGTCTAGGGGCGCGGGAGGCTACACCTTC. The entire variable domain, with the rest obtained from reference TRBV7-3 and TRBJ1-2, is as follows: GAGVSQTPSNKVTEKGKYVELRCDPISGHTALYWYRQSLGQGPEFLIYFQGTGAADDSGLPNDRFFAVRPEGSVSTLKIQRTERGDSAVYLCASSSGSRGAGGYTFGSGTRLTVV.

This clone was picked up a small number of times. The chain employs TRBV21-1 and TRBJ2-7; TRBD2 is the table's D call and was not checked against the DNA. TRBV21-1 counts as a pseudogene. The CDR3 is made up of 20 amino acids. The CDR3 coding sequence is TGTGCCAGCAGCCAGAGACACCAACCGGGACTAGCGGGACCCCTCTACGAGCAGTACTTC. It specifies CASSQRHQPGLAGPLYEQYF.

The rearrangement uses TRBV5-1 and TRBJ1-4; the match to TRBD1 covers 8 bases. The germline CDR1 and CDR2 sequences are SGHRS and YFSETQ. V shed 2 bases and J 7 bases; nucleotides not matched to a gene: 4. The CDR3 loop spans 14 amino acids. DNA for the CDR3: TGCGCCAGCAGCTTCCAGGGGGCGGGTGAAAAACTGTTTTTT. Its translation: CASSFQGAGEKLFF.

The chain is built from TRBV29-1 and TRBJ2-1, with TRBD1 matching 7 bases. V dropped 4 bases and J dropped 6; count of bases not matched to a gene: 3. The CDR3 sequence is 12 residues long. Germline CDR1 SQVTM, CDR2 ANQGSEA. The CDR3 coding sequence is TGCAGCGTTGGGGACAGAACCAATGAGCAGTTCTTC. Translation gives CSVGDRTNEQFF.

In DNA form, the CDR3 reads TGCGCCAGCACCCCAAGAACGGGATTTGATTACAATGAGCAGTTCTTC. The encoded protein is CASTPRTGFDYNEQFF. The rearrangement links TRBV4-1 to TRBJ2-1, with TRBD2 as a possible D gene (5 bases). Between the trimmed V and J ends, which lost 7 bases and 4 bases, there was a span of 20 bases. Germline V gene data show CDR1 as MGHRA and CDR2 as YSYEKL. The CDR3 runs to 16 residues.

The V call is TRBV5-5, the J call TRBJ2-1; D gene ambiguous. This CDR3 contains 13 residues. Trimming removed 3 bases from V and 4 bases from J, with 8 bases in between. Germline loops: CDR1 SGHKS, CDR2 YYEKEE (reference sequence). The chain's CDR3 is CASSWATYNEQFF. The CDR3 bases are TGTGCCAGCAGCTGGGCTACTTACAATGAGCAGTTCTTC.

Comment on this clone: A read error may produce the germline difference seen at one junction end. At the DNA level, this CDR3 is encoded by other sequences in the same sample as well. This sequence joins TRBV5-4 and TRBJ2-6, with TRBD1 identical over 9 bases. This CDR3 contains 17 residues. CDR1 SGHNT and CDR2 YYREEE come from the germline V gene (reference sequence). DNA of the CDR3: TGCGCCAGCAGCCAGCAGACAGGGGGGTCTGGGGCCAACGTCCTGACTTTC. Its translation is CASSQQTGGSGANVLTF.

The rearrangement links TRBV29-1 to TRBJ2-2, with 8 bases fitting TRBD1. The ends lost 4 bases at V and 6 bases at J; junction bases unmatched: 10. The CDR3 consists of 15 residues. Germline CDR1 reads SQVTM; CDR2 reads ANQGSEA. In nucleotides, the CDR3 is TGCAGCGTTGGGGACACAGGGGGTCAATCCGGGGAGCTGTTTTTT. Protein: CSVGDTGGQSGELFF.

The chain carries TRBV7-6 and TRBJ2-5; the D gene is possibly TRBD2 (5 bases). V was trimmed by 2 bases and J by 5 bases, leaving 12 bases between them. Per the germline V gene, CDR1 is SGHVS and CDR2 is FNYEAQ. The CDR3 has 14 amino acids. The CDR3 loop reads CASSLRRWSETQYF. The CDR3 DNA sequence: TGTGCCAGCAGCTTAAGGAGGTGGTCCGAGACCCAGTACTTC.

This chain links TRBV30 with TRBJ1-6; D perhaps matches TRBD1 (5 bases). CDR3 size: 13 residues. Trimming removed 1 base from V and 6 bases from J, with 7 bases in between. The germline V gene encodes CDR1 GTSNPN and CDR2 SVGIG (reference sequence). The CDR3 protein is CAWSEQGNSPLHF. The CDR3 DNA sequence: TGTGCCTGGAGTGAGCAGGGTAATTCACCCCTCCACTTT.

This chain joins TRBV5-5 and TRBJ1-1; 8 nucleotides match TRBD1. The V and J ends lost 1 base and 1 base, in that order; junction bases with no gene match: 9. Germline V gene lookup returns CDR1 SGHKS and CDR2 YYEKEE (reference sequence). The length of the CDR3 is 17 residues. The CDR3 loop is CASSLSGGQVENTEAFF. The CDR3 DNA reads TGTGCCAGCAGCTTGAGTGGGGGACAGGTAGAGAACACTGAAGCTTTCTTT.

The CDR3 DNA reads TGTGCCAGCAGTTACCGCGAGGGATACACAGATACGCAGTATTTT. As protein: CASSYREGYTDTQYF. This chain uses TRBV6-5 with TRBJ2-3, with a weak D call TRBD2 (5 bases). CDR3 length equals 15 residues. V lost 2 bases and J lost 2, with 11 bases in between. CDR1 is MNHEY and CDR2 is SVGAGI in the germline V gene.

CDR3 loop: CASSSSQETQYF. The CDR3 nucleotides are TGTGCCAGCAGCTCCAGTCAAGAGACCCAGTACTTC. The chain recombines TRBV7-2 with TRBJ2-5; no definite D call. The CDR3 has 12 residues. Trimming shortened V by 4 bases and J by 2 bases, and 5 bases separated the two germline ends. Germline CDR1 is SGHTA and CDR2 is FQGNSA.